What follows is one T cell receptor (beta chain) and its context. Its antigen remains unknown. J was trimmed by 4 bases and V by 3 bases; bases with no gene match: 9. CDR1 and CDR2 (germline): SGHAT, FQNNGV. The CDR3 consists of 17 residues. This sample was taken from a study of T-cell reconstitution after alpha-beta-depleted transplantation in children. Study-wide results and caveats: In patients about two months after transplant, alpha-beta T cells reportedly arose from several hundred expanded graft clones. In some patients, recipient T cells and intrathymic progenitors surviving conditioning explained high day-60 diversity. Fresh T-cell production supplied most of the T-cell counts and diversity seen one year after transplant.

The TCRbeta library incorporated unique molecular identifiers. Each CDR3 protein is one row after TCRdb ran MiXCR on the PCR reads. The table has about 250,000 distinct CDR3 sequences, 20% to 30% seen once; the top ten hold around 4.8%. Material: PBMCs, mostly from graft donor cells, obtained 360 days after TCRalphabeta/CD19-depleted stem cell transplant. The chain uses TRBV11-2 and TRBJ2-3; 11 bases fit TRBD2. This receptor was taken from a female patient aged 2 to 10 who had a stem cell transplant for congenital amegakaryocytic thrombocytopenia, so the T cells may come from the graft donor. The CDR3 nucleotides read TGTGCCAGCAGCTTCCGGCCACTAGCGGGGGTTGCAGATACGCAGTATTTT. Encoded protein: CASSFRPLAGVADTQYF.